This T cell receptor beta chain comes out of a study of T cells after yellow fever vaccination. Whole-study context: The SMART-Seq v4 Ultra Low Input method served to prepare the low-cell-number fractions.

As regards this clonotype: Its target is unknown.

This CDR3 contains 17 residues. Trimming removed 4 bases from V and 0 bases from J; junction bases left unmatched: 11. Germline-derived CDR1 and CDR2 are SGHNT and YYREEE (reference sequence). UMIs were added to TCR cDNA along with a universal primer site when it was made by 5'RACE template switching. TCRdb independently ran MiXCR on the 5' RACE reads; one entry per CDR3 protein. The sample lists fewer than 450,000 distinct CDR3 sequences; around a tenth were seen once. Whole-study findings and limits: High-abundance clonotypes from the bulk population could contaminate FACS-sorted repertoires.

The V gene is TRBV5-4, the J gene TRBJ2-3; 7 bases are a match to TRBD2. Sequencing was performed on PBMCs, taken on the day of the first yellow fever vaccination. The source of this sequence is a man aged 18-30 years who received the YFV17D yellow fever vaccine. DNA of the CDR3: TGTGCCAGCAGCCGAAATATAGCGGGCGCCAGCACAGATACGCAGTATTTT. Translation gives CASSRNIAGASTDTQYF.